The 26 T cell receptor beta chains below all came from one sample that was sequenced in a study of T-cell reconstitution after alpha-beta-depleted transplantation in children. The library targeted TCRbeta and was prepared with unique molecular identifiers. TCRdb re-analysed the PCR reads in MiXCR, keeping a single row per CDR3 protein. This table has 800,000 to 1,000,000 distinct CDR3 sequences, about 29% appearing once. The starting material was PBMCs, mostly from graft donor cells, obtained 360 days after TCRalphabeta/CD19-depleted stem cell transplant. The source is a boy in the first two years of life who had a stem cell transplant for SCID, so the T cells may come from the graft donor.

This clonotype came up a few times. This chain links TRBV20-1 with TRBJ2-3; D is perhaps TRBD2 (5 bases). V lost 5 bases and J lost 2, with 17 bases in between. CDR1 is DFQATT, CDR2 SNEGSKA, per germline (reference sequence). The CDR3 has 15 residues. In DNA form, the CDR3 reads TGCAGTGCTCCCCCACGGGGTACTATCACAGATACGCAGTATTTT. It translates to CSAPPRGTITDTQYF.

The sample holds a few counts of this clonotype. The chain combines TRBV6-5 with TRBJ2-3; 9 nucleotides align to TRBD1. The CDR3 spans 15 residues. Germline V CDR1 and CDR2: MNHEY, SVGAGI. The trim removed 6 bases at V and 6 bases at J, leaving 10 bases unmatched. CDR3 nucleotides: TGTGCCAGCAGCCTTACTGGGGACAGGGCCGATACGCAGTATTTT. Protein product: CASSLTGDRADTQYF.

This clonotype was found many times. The chain links TRBV3-1 to TRBJ2-7; 7 nucleotides line up with TRBD1. There are 15 residues in the CDR3. The V gene end was trimmed by 3 bases and the J gene end by 4 bases; junction bases not matched to a gene: 9. The germline V gene encodes CDR1 LGHDT and CDR2 YNNKEL (reference sequence). CDR3 loop: CASSHGTDLPYEQYF. In nucleotides, the CDR3 is TGTGCCAGCAGCCACGGGACAGACTTACCGTACGAGCAGTACTTC.

This clonotype was found a few times. The chain recombines TRBV7-2 with TRBJ2-5; D is unclear. Trimming shortened V by 5 bases and J by 5 bases, and 15 bases separated the two germline ends. The CDR3 is made up of 14 amino acids. In germline, CDR1 is SGHTA, CDR2 FQGNSA. The CDR3 DNA sequence: TGTGCCAGCAGCATCAAGCAGTTCCTGGAGACCCAGTACTTC. Translation: CASSIKQFLETQYF.

This clonotype has more than one count but fewer than ten. This chain links TRBV7-9 with TRBJ2-7; possible D gene TRBD1, 5 bases. CDR1 is SEHNR and CDR2 is FQNEAQ in the germline V gene (reference sequence). The CDR3 contains 12 residues. Trimming took off 1 base at V and 9 bases at J, with 10 bases between the two ends. CDR3 bases: TGTGCCAGCAGCTTAGACAGGAATGCGCAGTACTTC. It codes for CASSLDRNAQYF.

This clonotype occurred a few times. This may arise from a read error, as a much more abundant clone is one base away. The rearrangement joins TRBV20-1 to TRBJ1-1; unclear D gene. This CDR3 region has 11 residues. Germline assignment: CDR1 DFQATT and CDR2 SNEGSKA (reference sequence). Trimming cost V 5 bases and J 1 base, with 5 bases left between them. CDR3 amino acids: CSAGENTEAFF. CDR3 nucleotides: TGCAGTGCTGGGGAGAACACTGAAGCTTTCTTT.

As concerns this clonotype: A junction end diverges from the germline sequence, so it may reflect a read error. V is TRBV7-7 and J is TRBJ2-2; D gene ambiguous. CDR1 is SSHAT and CDR2 is FNYEAQ in the germline V gene (reference sequence). The CDR3 totals 16 residues. DNA of the CDR3: TGTGCCAGCAGCTTAGTTGCTGGGTCGAAAACCGGGGAGCTGTTTTTT. It translates to CASSLVAGSKTGELFF.

The J gene is TRBJ1-1, the V gene TRBV11-2, with 8 bases fitting TRBD1. The J segment lost 5 bases and the V segment lost 5 bases, leaving 13 bases of the junction unmatched. CDR1 and CDR2 (germline): SGHAT, FQNNGV. CDR3 length: 16 amino acids. Written as DNA, the CDR3 is TGTGCCAGCAGCATCAGTCACAGGGGGGGAGGGACTGAAGCTTTCTTT. This codes for CASSISHRGGGTEAFF.

The V and J genes are TRBV10-3 and TRBJ1-1; 7 nucleotides line up with TRBD1. The CDR3 sequence is 16 residues long. V lost 6 bases to trimming and J lost 0 bases; unmatched junction nucleotides: 10. Germline CDR1 is ENHRY and CDR2 is SYGVKD. The DNA of the CDR3 is TGTGCCATCAGCGATTCCGGGACAGTCATGAACACTGAAGCTTTCTTT. Translated: CAISDSGTVMNTEAFF.

This clonotype was seen more than once but under ten times. The chain carries TRBV15 and TRBJ2-1; 11 positions agree with TRBD2. The CDR3 totals 17 residues. The germline V gene encodes CDR1 LNHNV and CDR2 YYDKDF (reference sequence). V dropped 3 bases and J dropped 3; count of bases not matched to a gene: 7. The CDR3 DNA reads as TGTGCCACCAGCAGGCCCCCGACTAGCGGGGTCTACAATGAGCAGTTCTTC. Translation: CATSRPPTSGVYNEQFF. The full variable domain, rest sourced from reference TRBV15 and TRBJ2-1, is DAMVIQNPRYQVTQFGKPVTLSCSQTLNHNVMYWYQQKSSQAPKLLFHYYDKDFNNEADTPDNFQSRRPNTSFCFLDIRSPGLGDTAMYLCATSRPPTSGVYNEQFFGPGTRLTVL.

The chain uses TRBV20-1 and TRBJ2-5, with D perhaps TRBD2 (6 bases). Trimming took 3 bases from V and 5 from J, leaving 13 bases between them. The CDR3 is 13 residues long. CDR1 is DFQATT, CDR2 SNEGSKA, per germline (reference sequence). In DNA form, the CDR3 reads TGCAGTGCTAGGGCGTCTAGCGAGGAGACCCAGTACTTC. It yields the protein CSARASSEETQYF.

V gene TRBV4-1 combines with J gene TRBJ2-3, with D possibly called TRBD1 or TRBD2 (5 bases each). The V end lost 3 bases, the J end lost 0 bases, and 16 bases lay between the germline ends. There are 17 residues in the CDR3. CDR1 and CDR2 (germline): MGHRA, YSYEKL. The CDR3 nucleotides read TGCGCCAGCAGCCAGACTATACAGGCCGGAAGCACAGATACGCAGTATTTT. It specifies CASSQTIQAGSTDTQYF.

The chain combines TRBV20-1 with TRBJ2-2, with D unresolved. CDR1 and CDR2 (germline): DFQATT, SNEGSKA (reference sequence). Trimming cost V 1 base and J 4 bases, with 13 bases left between them. The length of the CDR3 is 15 residues. Written as DNA, the CDR3 is TGCAGTGCTAGAGTGGGAAGCCTGGGCACCGGGGAGCTGTTTTTT. Protein product: CSARVGSLGTGELFF.

This chain links TRBV4-1 with TRBJ2-3; D not certain. Germline values: CDR1 MGHRA, CDR2 YSYEKL. CDR3 length equals 15 residues. The ends were cut back, 1 base at V and 2 bases at J, with 10 bases in the middle. CDR3 bases: TGCGCCAGCAGCCAAGGACTGTACATCACAGATACGCAGTATTTT. Encoded protein: CASSQGLYITDTQYF.

This clonotype was counted between two and nine times. The rearrangement links TRBV7-2 to TRBJ1-2; maybe TRBD1 (5 bases). The CDR3 covers 13 residues. The V end was cut by 3 bases, the J end by 8 bases, with 13 bases between. Germline CDR1 reads SGHTA; CDR2 reads FQGNSA. CDR3 nucleotides: TGTGCCAGCAGCTTGCCGGGACCGACGGGCTACACCTTC. Its translation is CASSLPGPTGYTF.

In this sample, this clonotype turned up a few times. The V and J genes are TRBV12-3 or TRBV12-4 and TRBJ2-1; 7 nucleotides line up with TRBD2. V was pared by 5 bases and J by 7 bases, with 14 bases of the junction left unmatched. This CDR3 has 16 amino acids. DNA of the CDR3: TGTGCCAGCAGTGGGACCCCCGGGGGGTTCAGGAATGAGCAGTTCTTC. It translates to CASSGTPGGFRNEQFF.

The chain has TRBV5-1 and TRBJ2-7; no firm D call. Germline CDR1 and CDR2: SGHRS and YFSETQ. The CDR3 runs to 13 residues. V dropped 0 bases and J dropped 5 bases, with 9 bases sitting between them. DNA of the CDR3: TGCGCCAGCAGCTTGGCCGTTCAAAACGAGCAGTACTTC. Translating gives CASSLAVQNEQYF.

The genes are TRBV7-6 and TRBJ2-3, with a possible D match to TRBD2 (6 bases). There are 14 residues in the CDR3. Germline CDR1 reads SGHVS; CDR2 reads FNYEAQ. Trimming left V 4 bases short and J 4 bases short, with 12 bases between. The CDR3 loop reads CASSWYRDSDTQYF. The CDR3 DNA follows: TGTGCCAGCAGCTGGTACCGGGACTCAGATACGCAGTATTTT. The entire variable domain, with the rest obtained from reference TRBV7-6 and TRBJ2-3, is as follows: GAGVSQSPRYKVTKRGQDVALRCDPISGHVSLYWYRQALGQGPEFLTYFNYEAQQDKSGLPNDRFSAERPEGSISTLTIQRTEQRDSAMYRCASSWYRDSDTQYFGPGTRLTVL.

This clonotype was recorded a few times. J is TRBJ2-3 and V is TRBV4-1, with D tentatively TRBD1 (5 bases). Germline V gene lookup returns CDR1 MGHRA and CDR2 YSYEKL. V was shortened by 1 base and J by 4 bases, with 12 bases between the two germline ends. This CDR3 is built from 15 residues. CDR3 nucleotide sequence: TGCGCCAGCAGCCAAGGTAGGACATTGCCAGATACGCAGTATTTT. The encoded protein is CASSQGRTLPDTQYF.

This clonotype was counted between two and nine times. The chain has TRBV28 and TRBJ2-2; D is undetermined. This CDR3 region has 14 residues. V was cut by 1 base and J by 10 bases, with 13 bases left in between. The germline V gene has CDR1 MDHEN and CDR2 SYDVKM. CDR3 residues: CASSLSTTPEELFF. In DNA form, the CDR3 reads TGTGCCAGCAGTTTATCCACTACACCCGAGGAGCTGTTTTTT.

This chain connects TRBV29-1 to TRBJ1-2, with 9 bases that match TRBD1. J gave up 8 bases and V 3 bases, and 7 bases lay outside the gene matches. From germline, CDR1 is SQVTM and CDR2 ANQGSEA. The CDR3 runs 13 residues. CDR3 nucleotide sequence: TGCAGCGTTGACAGGGGACAGGGACAAGGCTACACCTTC. This codes for CSVDRGQGQGYTF.

This clonotype was observed a handful of times. The junction departs from the called germline gene at one end, perhaps through a read error. The V gene is TRBV5-1, the J gene TRBJ2-1; weak D call: TRBD1 (6 bases). In germline, CDR1 is SGHRS, CDR2 YFSETQ. The CDR3 sequence is 11 residues long. The CDR3: CASSFGGERFF. CDR3 nucleotides: TGCGCCAGCAGCTTTGGGGGCGAGCGGTTCTTC. The whole variable domain, filled in from reference TRBV5-1 and TRBJ2-1, reads KAGVTQTPRYLIKTRGQQVTLSCSPISGHRSVSWYQQTPGQGLQFLFEYFSETQRNKGNFPGRFSGRQFSNSRSEMNVSTLELGDSALYLCASSFGGERFFGPGTRLTVL.

The rearrangement joins TRBV7-2 to TRBJ2-5; no reliable D call. Trimming left V 1 base short and J 5 bases short, with 14 bases between. The CDR3 loop spans 15 amino acids. Germline CDR1 reads SGHTA; CDR2 reads FQGNSA. The CDR3 sequence is CASSLDTAPQETQYF. As DNA, the CDR3 is TGTGCCAGCAGCTTAGATACGGCGCCCCAGGAGACCCAGTACTTC.

The chain has TRBV5-1 and TRBJ2-1; TRBD1 matches at 7 bases. The germline CDR1 and CDR2 sequences are SGHRS and YFSETQ. This CDR3 spans 15 amino acids. V trimming: 4 bases; J trimming: 4 bases; junction bases outside the gene matches: 8. Here the CDR3 DNA reads TGCGCCAGCAGCCATACTACAGGGGAGTACAATGAGCAGTTCTTC. Its translation: CASSHTTGEYNEQFF.

The chain carries TRBV4-1 and TRBJ2-1; no clear D. The CDR3 runs 17 residues. V was clipped by 5 bases and J by 7 bases, with 24 bases between them. Germline assignment: CDR1 MGHRA and CDR2 YSYEKL. DNA of the CDR3: TGCGCCAGCAGCTCGGAGTTAGGGTCATCGAGTGGGAATGAGCAGTTCTTC. As protein: CASSSELGSSSGNEQFF.

The rearrangement joins TRBV9 to TRBJ1-1; D may be TRBD1 (5 bases). V was cut by 4 bases and J by 3 bases, with 16 bases left in between. Germline V CDR1 and CDR2: SGDLS, YYNGEE. This CDR3 comprises 15 residues. Here the CDR3 DNA reads TGTGCCAGCAGCCCCCAGGGAAAGAAGGACACTGAAGCTTTCTTT. It yields the protein CASSPQGKKDTEAFF.